The present T cell receptor beta chain was sequenced within a study of cytomegalovirus exposure and HLA in healthy donors. Germline assignment: CDR1 MGHRA and CDR2 YSYEKL. This CDR3 has 13 residues. Trimming shortened V by 0 bases and J by 8 bases, and 7 bases separated the two germline ends. 60 Vbeta and 13 Jbeta primers were used in PCR. Clones were sequenced by immunoSEQ multiplex PCR, and TCRdb holds only the in-frame ones, with some missing. Of about 240,000 clones listed, roughly 78% are singletons. The chain combines TRBV4-1 with TRBJ1-4; D is undetermined. The sequenced material came from PBMCs. The TCR sequence derives from a boy between 10 and 17 years old in good health and CMV-seronegative. Written as DNA, the CDR3 is TGCGCCAGCAGCCAAGATACTGAGGAAAAACTGTTTTTT. Translating it yields CASSQDTEEKLFF.